One sample yielded the 32 T cell receptor beta chains listed below, sequenced in a study of OX40 agonist ivuxolimab in advanced cancers. Profiled with immunoSEQ multiplex PCR; TCRdb holds only in-frame clones, not every one. The repertoire holds about 110,000 clones, with 89% as singletons. The source was CD4+ or CD8+ T cells sorted from blood, collected in a trial of the OX40 agonist ivuxolimab. The receptor source for this set is an adult with an advanced solid tumor such as melanoma, head and neck, liver or kidney cancer.

The rearrangement uses TRBV19 and TRBJ2-7; the match to TRBD2 covers 7 bases. The V and J ends lost 9 bases and 7 bases, in that order; junction bases with no gene match: 15. The CDR3 sequence is 14 residues long. Germline CDR1 and CDR2: LNHDA and SQIVND (reference sequence). CDR3 protein: CASNGVGGSGEQYF. In DNA, the CDR3 is TGTGCCAGCAATGGAGTGGGGGGGTCTGGTGAGCAGTACTTC.

The chain carries TRBV7-9 and TRBJ2-1; TRBD2 aligns across 10 bases. Trimming cost V 5 bases and J 10 bases; bases outside gene matches: 14. This CDR3 is built from 16 residues. Per germline, CDR1 SEHNR and CDR2 FQNEAQ (reference sequence). This CDR3 is CASSPPWLAGVQEQFF. Written as DNA, the CDR3 is TGTGCCAGCAGCCCCCCCTGGCTAGCGGGAGTGCAAGAGCAGTTCTTC.

V gene TRBV13 combines with J gene TRBJ1-2; D is unclear. The V gene's germline CDR1 is PRHDT and CDR2 FYEKMQ (reference sequence). The ends were cut back, 3 bases at V and 5 bases at J, with 7 bases in the middle. This CDR3 spans 12 amino acids. The CDR3 here is CASSFNPYGYTF. In nucleotides, the CDR3 is TGTGCCAGCAGCTTTAATCCGTATGGCTACACCTTC. Full variable domain (rest looked up from reference TRBV13 and TRBJ1-2): AAGVIQSPRHLIKEKRETATLKCYPIPRHDTVYWYQQGPGQDPQFLISFYEKMQSDKGSIPDRFSAQQFSDYHSELNMSSLELGDSALYFCASSFNPYGYTFGSGTRLTVV.

V and J are TRBV30 and TRBJ1-4, with unresolved D. The CDR3 is made up of 14 amino acids. Germline V lookup: CDR1 GTSNPN, CDR2 SVGIG (reference sequence). Trimming pared 0 bases from V and 8 bases from J, leaving 13 bases between. The CDR3 DNA is TGTGCCTGGAGTGTAAACAGTGGAGGAGAAAAACTGTTTTTT. It yields the protein CAWSVNSGGEKLFF.

This clone was picked up a small number of times. V is TRBV30 and J is TRBJ1-2; the D gene is possibly TRBD1 (6 bases). The CDR3 extends over 12 amino acids. The ends were cut back, 8 bases at V and 7 bases at J, with 17 bases in the middle. Germline V gives CDR1 GTSNPN, CDR2 SVGIG (reference sequence). The CDR3 region has the DNA TGTGCCCGTGACTCGAGGGGGGGTGGCTACACCTTC. It codes for CARDSRGGGYTF.

This rearrangement joins TRBV7-9 to TRBJ1-1, with D possibly matching TRBD1 (5 bases). CDR1 and CDR2 (germline): SEHNR, FQNEAQ (reference sequence). V was cut by 5 bases and J by 8 bases, with 15 bases left in between. This CDR3 region has 13 residues. CDR3 sequence: CASSPHRSYEAFF. The CDR3 DNA is TGTGCCAGCAGCCCGCACAGGAGTTACGAAGCTTTCTTT.

V is TRBV27 and J is TRBJ1-1, with 10 bases identical to TRBD1. Looked up from germline, CDR1 is MNHEY and CDR2 is SMNVEV (reference sequence). The CDR3 contains 15 residues. The J segment lost 5 bases and the V segment lost 2 bases, leaving 5 bases of the junction unmatched. In DNA form, the CDR3 reads TGTGCCAGCAGTTTAATCCGACAGGGGGCGACTGAAGCTTTCTTT. This sequence encodes CASSLIRQGATEAFF.

The chain carries TRBV9 and TRBJ1-2; D ambiguous. This CDR3 contains 14 residues. Germline values: CDR1 SGDLS, CDR2 YYNGEE. V lost 0 bases to trimming and J lost 8 bases, with 14 bases between them. The CDR3 DNA reads as TGTGCCAGCAGCGTAGGTCCAGGCGATGAGGGCTACACCTTC. Amino acid sequence: CASSVGPGDEGYTF.

V and J are TRBV7-2 and TRBJ1-2; 10 nucleotides agree with TRBD1. Germline CDR1 SGHTA, CDR2 FQGNSA. The CDR3 runs 14 residues. V was pared by 8 bases and J by 4 bases, with 7 bases of the junction left unmatched. The CDR3 sequence: CASAGTGAFYGYTF. In nucleotides, the CDR3 is TGTGCCAGCGCCGGGACAGGGGCCTTCTATGGCTACACCTTC. Complete variable domain (other parts from reference TRBV7-2 and TRBJ1-2): GAGVSQSPSNKVTEKGKDVELRCDPISGHTALYWYRQSLGQGLEFLIYFQGNSAPDKSGLPSDRFSAERTGGSVSTLTIQRTQQEDSAVYLCASAGTGAFYGYTFGSGTRLTVV.

V gene TRBV29-1 combines with J gene TRBJ1-1; 7 bases are shared with TRBD1. Germline V gene lookup returns CDR1 SQVTM and CDR2 ANQGSEA. The CDR3 runs 12 residues. V shed 3 bases and J 3 bases; nucleotides not matched to a gene: 1. CDR3 DNA: TGCAGCGTTGATCAGGGGGACACTGAAGCTTTCTTT. It is translated as CSVDQGDTEAFF.

This clone was found once. J is TRBJ2-7 and V is TRBV27; D gene ambiguous. This CDR3 has 12 residues. Per the germline V gene, CDR1 is MNHEY and CDR2 is SMNVEV (reference sequence). V was shortened by 5 bases and J by 6 bases, with 11 bases between the two germline ends. CDR3 DNA: TGTGCCAGCAGTCCCCTAGGTCGCGAGCAGTACTTC. Its protein product is CASSPLGREQYF.

V and J are TRBV5-5 and TRBJ2-2; 11 bases fit TRBD2. Trimming removed 7 bases from V and 1 base from J; junction bases left unmatched: 6. The CDR3 spans 16 residues. Germline V gene data show CDR1 as SGHKS and CDR2 as YYEKEE (reference sequence). CDR3 in amino acids: CASGTLAGGNTGELFF. CDR3 bases: TGTGCCAGCGGAACCCTAGCGGGAGGGAACACCGGGGAGCTGTTTTTT.

V gene TRBV28 combines with J gene TRBJ2-5; possible D gene TRBD2, 7 bases. With 2 bases removed from V and 1 base from J, the gap between germline ends came to 11 bases. This CDR3 comprises 15 residues. CDR1 MDHEN and CDR2 SYDVKM come from the germline V gene. CDR3 DNA: TGTGCCAGCAGTTTAGGGGGCGGGGGCCAAGAGACCCAGTACTTC. Amino acids: CASSLGGGGQETQYF.

The V gene is TRBV4-1, the J gene TRBJ2-5, with D tentatively TRBD1 (7 bases). Deletions cut 1 base from V and 4 bases from J, with 16 bases between. The V gene's germline CDR1 is MGHRA and CDR2 YSYEKL. This CDR3 region has 16 residues. The DNA of the CDR3 is TGCGCCAGCAGCCAAGGGCCAGCAGGGGGGCGAGAGACCCAGTACTTC. Protein product: CASSQGPAGGRETQYF.

The chain has TRBV15 and TRBJ2-7; unclear D gene. Trimming shortened V by 0 bases and J by 2 bases, and 14 bases separated the two germline ends. The CDR3 is made up of 16 amino acids. Germline assignment: CDR1 LNHNV and CDR2 YYDKDF (reference sequence). CDR3 in amino acids: CATSRDVRSLTYEQYF. In nucleotides, the CDR3 is TGTGCCACCAGCAGAGATGTACGGAGCCTTACCTACGAGCAGTACTTC. Looking up the rest from reference TRBV15 and TRBJ2-7 gives the full variable domain: DAMVIQNPRYQVTQFGKPVTLSCSQTLNHNVMYWYQQKSSQAPKLLFHYYDKDFNNEADTPDNFQSRRPNTSFCFLDIRSPGLGDTAMYLCATSRDVRSLTYEQYFGPGTRLTVT.

DNA for the CDR3: TGTGCCAGCTCACCGACCGCGCAAGGGTGGGTCTATGGCTACACCTTC. It codes for CASSPTAQGWVYGYTF. The V call is TRBV18, the J call TRBJ1-2, with D unresolved. Trimming removed 3 bases at V and 4 bases at J, with 18 bases between. CDR1 and CDR2 from the germline V gene are KGHSH and LQKENI. The CDR3 has 16 amino acids.

CDR3 protein: CASSRRGHGYTF. DNA of the CDR3: TGTGCCAGCAGCCGGAGGGGTCATGGCTACACCTTC. V gene TRBV5-8 combines with J gene TRBJ1-2, with D possibly TRBD1 on 5 matching bases. Trimming shortened V by 4 bases and J by 6 bases, and 10 bases separated the two germline ends. This CDR3 is 12 amino acids long. CDR1 is SGHTS, CDR2 YDEGEE, per germline.

The genes are TRBV7-3 and TRBJ2-1; 7 positions match TRBD2. From germline, CDR1 is SGHTA and CDR2 FQGTGA. The ends lost 1 base at V and 1 base at J; junction bases unmatched: 1. The CDR3 loop spans 15 amino acids. This chain's CDR3 is CASSLSGGSYNEQFF. DNA of the CDR3: TGTGCCAGCAGCTTAAGCGGGGGATCCTACAATGAGCAGTTCTTC.

The chain joins TRBV5-6 to TRBJ1-2; unclear D gene. CDR3 size: 16 residues. The ends were cut back, 0 bases at V and 6 bases at J, with 18 bases in the middle. Germline V gene data show CDR1 as SGHDT and CDR2 as YYEEEE. CDR3 in amino acids: CASSLELLLRRDGYTF. The CDR3 DNA reads as TGTGCCAGCAGCTTGGAGTTACTCCTTCGGCGGGATGGCTACACCTTC.

The chain has TRBV6-5 and TRBJ1-3; 7 bases match TRBD1. Germline loops: CDR1 MNHEY, CDR2 SVGAGI. The J segment lost 7 bases and the V segment lost 7 bases, leaving 7 bases of the junction unmatched. This CDR3 spans 13 amino acids. DNA of the CDR3: TGTGCCAGCACCCGACAGGGAGGGAACACCATATATTTT. It encodes CASTRQGGNTIYF.

This chain joins TRBV9 and TRBJ1-2; D call uncertain. The CDR3 extends over 14 amino acids. Trimming removed 4 bases from V and 7 bases from J, with 17 bases in between. From germline, CDR1 is SGDLS and CDR2 YYNGEE. This CDR3 reads CASSPGEGVVGYTF. The CDR3 DNA reads TGTGCCAGCAGCCCCGGGGAGGGAGTTGTTGGCTACACCTTC.

This rearrangement joins TRBV13 to TRBJ2-3; D unclear. Germline loops: CDR1 PRHDT, CDR2 FYEKMQ (reference sequence). The germline V and J ends were trimmed by 0 bases and 12 bases, with 16 bases remaining between them. The CDR3 spans 14 residues. The CDR3 sequence is CASSLGADTVNQYF. The DNA for the CDR3 is TGTGCCAGCAGCTTAGGCGCAGACACGGTGAATCAGTATTTT.

Points on this clone: In the same sample, other DNA sequences code for this CDR3. This chain joins TRBV2 and TRBJ1-1; D unclear. The CDR3 is 12 residues long. From germline, CDR1 is SNHLY and CDR2 FYNNEI. The germline V and J ends were trimmed by 3 bases and 1 base, with 3 bases remaining between them. The CDR3 DNA follows: TGTGCCAGCAGTGAGACGAACACTGAAGCTTTCTTT. Protein: CASSETNTEAFF.

The chain joins TRBV25-1 to TRBJ2-3; D gene uncertain. Deletions cut 2 bases from V and 2 bases from J, with 11 bases between. The germline gives CDR1 MGHDK, CDR2 SYGVNS. This CDR3 region has 15 residues. The CDR3 coding sequence is TGTGCCAGCAGTGAAACAGACCCGCTCACAGATACGCAGTATTTT. This gives the protein CASSETDPLTDTQYF.

The J gene is TRBJ2-5, the V gene TRBV5-4; weak D call: TRBD2 (5 bases). The CDR3 runs to 13 residues. Deletions cut 3 bases from V and 2 bases from J, with 8 bases between. The germline V gene encodes CDR1 SGHNT and CDR2 YYREEE (reference sequence). CDR3: CASSSREQETQYF. The CDR3 coding sequence is TGTGCCAGCAGCTCACGGGAACAAGAGACCCAGTACTTC.

On this clone: One end of the junction fails to match germline, which may point to a read error. The V and J genes are TRBV7-7 and TRBJ2-5; TRBD1 aligns across 7 bases. The germline V gene encodes CDR1 SSHAT and CDR2 FNYEAQ (reference sequence). The length of the CDR3 is 13 residues. This chain's CDR3 is CASSQDRQETQYF. Here the CDR3 DNA reads TGTGCTAGCAGCCAGGACAGGCAAGAGACCCAGTACTTC.

The rearrangement uses TRBV28 and TRBJ1-1; D ambiguous. CDR3 size: 11 residues. Germline V gene lookup returns CDR1 MDHEN and CDR2 SYDVKM. With 2 bases removed from V and 7 bases from J, the gap between germline ends came to 5 bases. The CDR3 sequence: CASSLADEAFF. The DNA of the CDR3 is TGTGCCAGCAGTTTAGCAGATGAAGCTTTCTTT.

CDR3 sequence: CASSFYSGSSTDTQYF. The CDR3, as DNA: TGTGCCAGTAGTTTTTACAGCGGGTCGTCGACAGATACGCAGTATTTT. V gene TRBV19 combines with J gene TRBJ2-3, with a tentative D call TRBD2 (6 bases). The V gene lost 5 bases and the J gene lost 3 bases, with 18 bases spanning the gap. The germline CDR1 and CDR2 sequences are LNHDA and SQIVND (reference sequence). The CDR3 is 16 residues long.

This chain uses TRBV6-6 with TRBJ1-2; D possibly corresponds to TRBD1 (5 bases). CDR1 and CDR2 (germline): MNHNY, SVGAGI (reference sequence). Trimming left V 0 bases short and J 4 bases short, with 15 bases between. The CDR3 extends over 16 amino acids. The CDR3 loop is CASSYSGGSTSYGYTF. CDR3 bases: TGTGCCAGCAGTTACTCGGGGGGAAGTACGAGCTATGGCTACACCTTC.

This clone appeared once. The rearrangement uses TRBV6-5 and TRBJ1-2; D possibly corresponds to TRBD1 (5 bases). Germline CDR1 MNHEY, CDR2 SVGAGI. The CDR3 loop spans 14 amino acids. Deletions cut 5 bases from V and 6 bases from J, with 16 bases between. CDR3 in DNA: TGTGCCAGCAGTCCTTGGGGAGGGACGGATGGCTACACCTTC. Its protein product is CASSPWGGTDGYTF.

This clone came up many times. V usage is TRBV18 and J usage is TRBJ1-4; maybe TRBD1 (5 bases). This CDR3 has 14 residues. Looked up from germline, CDR1 is KGHSH and CDR2 is LQKENI. The V end lost 4 bases, the J end lost 7 bases, and 13 bases lay between the germline ends. CDR3 protein: CASSRGGESEKLFF. The CDR3 DNA reads as TGTGCCAGCTCACGGGGGGGAGAGAGTGAAAAACTGTTTTTT.

The chain links TRBV7-2 to TRBJ2-7, with D uncertain. The V gene's germline CDR1 is SGHTA and CDR2 FQGNSA. This CDR3 has 16 residues. Trimming removed 3 bases from V and 3 bases from J, with 18 bases in between. The CDR3 nucleotides read TGTGCCAGCAGCTTTATATTGGTCAGCCGCTACTACGAGCAGTACTTC. Protein: CASSFILVSRYYEQYF. Complete variable domain (other parts from reference TRBV7-2 and TRBJ2-7): GAGVSQSPSNKVTEKGKDVELRCDPISGHTALYWYRQSLGQGLEFLIYFQGNSAPDKSGLPSDRFSAERTGGSVSTLTIQRTQQEDSAVYLCASSFILVSRYYEQYFGPGTRLTVT.